This T cell receptor beta chain stems from a study of blood T cell repertoires in COVID-19. Overall study context: Acute and convalescent COVID-19 specimens originated in the United States, Italy and Spain. Nucleic acid was either cDNA or gDNA, and it came from T cells, B-cell-depleted T cells, or PBMCs.

Per the study methods: Counts of nucleated cells, estimated from reference gene primer amplification, were obtained. The assay was immunoSEQ multiplex PCR, and TCRdb's table has in-frame clones only and misses some. Clone size and the V and J calls come from that table; the DNA yielded D and trimming. The data show 93,000 or so clones, roughly nine tenths seen once. The clonotype was recovered from a woman over 75 in a cohort sampled during active COVID-19. Material: peripheral blood.

The CDR3 coding sequence is TGCGCCAGCAGCGGGGCTGACAGGGGTTTAAGCGAAAAACTGTTTTTT. This gives the protein CASSGADRGLSEKLFF. The chain is built from TRBV4-1 and TRBJ1-4, with 8 bases aligning to TRBD1. J was trimmed by 8 bases and V by 5 bases; bases with no gene match: 13. The length of the CDR3 is 16 residues. Germline V gene sequence: CDR1 MGHRA, CDR2 YSYEKL.